This T cell receptor (beta chain) was captured by sequencing in a study of EBV T-cell therapy then PD-1 blockade in nasopharyngeal carcinoma. Repertoires were generated with immunoSEQ multiplex PCR, while TCRdb's copy carries only in-frame clones and drops some. The sample includes some 15,000 clones, about 85% of them seen just once. The CDR3 extends over 15 amino acids. Germline CDR1 reads MDHEN; CDR2 reads SYDVKM. V lost 4 bases and J 5 bases, leaving 17 bases between the germline ends. Specified treatment: AdE1-LMPpoly-expanded autologous EBV-specific T-cell therapy followed by anti-PD-1 nivolumab. A note on this clone: What it binds is unknown.

The material was CD8+ T cells from blood, obtained around day 100 from a patient whose treatment included autologous EBV-specific T cells and nivolumab. This chain links TRBV28 with TRBJ2-5; D is possibly TRBD1 (6 bases). The TCR comes from a man aged 40-49 years with nasopharyngeal carcinoma. The CDR3 sequence: CASSSWTVVGETQYF. CDR3 bases: TGTGCCAGCAGTTCCTGGACAGTCGTTGGGGAGACCCAGTACTTC.